This T cell receptor beta chain was documented in a study of T cell repertoires in cytomegalovirus infection. As for the study in general: Through public TCR beta signatures, both CMV infection and matching HLA type were indicated. Study results and caveats: HLA-C-restricted CMV clonotypes gave the most frequent clonotype in two of eight donors. Carriers of CMV and the relevant HLA type were discriminated by public TCR beta frequency.

TCRdb fed the reads into MiXCR, producing one record per CDR3 protein. Counted here are about 440,000 distinct CDR3 sequences, 25% to 40% occurring once; the ten biggest clones make up roughly 15%. Note on this clonotype: Its antigen is not known.

The CDR3 totals 14 residues. The V and J ends lost 1 base and 2 bases respectively, with 5 bases between them. Germline V CDR1 and CDR2: LNHNV, YYDKDF (reference sequence). The clonotype comes from a human donor in good health (CMV status not recorded). Some clones in this sample may be carry-over from other donors' samples. Source material: PBMCs. V gene TRBV15 combines with J gene TRBJ1-4; D is unresolved. The CDR3 protein is CATSRGSTNEKLFF. CDR3 sequence (DNA): TGTGCCACCAGCAGAGGTTCTACTAATGAAAAACTGTTTTTT.